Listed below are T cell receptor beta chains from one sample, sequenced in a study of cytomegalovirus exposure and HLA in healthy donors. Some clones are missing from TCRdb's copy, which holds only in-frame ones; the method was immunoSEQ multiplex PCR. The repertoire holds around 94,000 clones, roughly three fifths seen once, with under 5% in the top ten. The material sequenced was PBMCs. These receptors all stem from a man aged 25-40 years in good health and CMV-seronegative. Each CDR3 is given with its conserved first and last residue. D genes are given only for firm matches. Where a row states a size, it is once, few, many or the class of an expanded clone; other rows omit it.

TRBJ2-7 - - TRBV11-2 CASSLGQVIYEQYF TGTGCCAGCAGCTTAGGACAGGTGATCTACGAGCAGTACTTC
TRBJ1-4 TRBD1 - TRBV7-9 CASSPSRNQGAFDEKLFF TGTGCCAGCAGCCCTAGCCGCAACCAGGGGGCCTTTGATGAAAAACTGTTTTTT
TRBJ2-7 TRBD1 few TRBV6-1 CASSQTRDSSYEQYF TGTGCCAGCAGTCAAACCCGGGACAGCTCCTACGAGCAGTACTTC
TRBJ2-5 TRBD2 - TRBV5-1 CASSNLAGETQYF TGCGCCAGCAGCAACTTAGCGGGGGAGACCCAGTACTTC
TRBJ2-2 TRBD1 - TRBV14 CASSQRQGFAVAGELFF TGTGCCAGCAGCCAACGACAGGGTTTTGCGGTCGCCGGGGAGCTGTTTTTT
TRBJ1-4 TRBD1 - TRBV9 CASSAQGETNEKLFF TGTGCCAGCAGCGCGCAGGGGGAAACTAATGAAAAACTGTTTTTT
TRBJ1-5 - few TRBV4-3 CASSSVGGGQPQHF TGCGCCAGCAGCTCGGTGGGGGGAGGTCAGCCCCAGCATTTT
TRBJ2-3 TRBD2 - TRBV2 CASGGVGTDTQYF TGTGCCTCGGGGGGGGTGGGCACAGATACGCAGTATTTT
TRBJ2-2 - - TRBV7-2 CASSLGLAANTGELFF TGTGCCAGCAGCTTAGGGCTGGCAGCGAACACCGGGGAGCTGTTTTTT
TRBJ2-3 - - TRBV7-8 CASSLLALTSTDTQYF TGTGCCAGCAGCCTACTAGCACTTACTAGCACAGATACGCAGTATTTT
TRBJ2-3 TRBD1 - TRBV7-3 CASSPRTGTDTQYF TGTGCCAGCAGCCCGAGGACAGGGACAGATACGCAGTATTTT
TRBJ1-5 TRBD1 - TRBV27 CASSFMGQGNQPQHF TGTGCCAGCAGTTTTATGGGACAGGGGAATCAGCCCCAGCATTTT
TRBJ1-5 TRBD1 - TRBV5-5 CASSPTGGGGRQHF TGTGCCAGCAGCCCGACAGGGGGGGGAGGTCGCCAGCATTTT
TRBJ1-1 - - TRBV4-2 CASRVGRLSGEGAFF TGTGCCAGCAGGGTAGGGCGTCTCAGCGGAGAGGGAGCTTTCTTT
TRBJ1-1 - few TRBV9 CASSGLQGWTEAFF TGTGCCAGCAGCGGATTACAGGGATGGACTGAAGCTTTCTTT
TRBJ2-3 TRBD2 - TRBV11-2 CASSPRTSVDTQYF TGTGCCAGCAGCCCGCGGACTAGCGTAGATACGCAGTATTTT
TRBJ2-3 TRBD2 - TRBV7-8 CASSSIIGLAGAFTFTDTQYF TGTGCCAGCAGCTCAATCATAGGACTAGCGGGGGCTTTTACCTTCACAGATACGCAGTATTTT
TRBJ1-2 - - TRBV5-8 CASSLVGYTF TGTGCCAGCAGCTTGGTAGGCTACACCTTC
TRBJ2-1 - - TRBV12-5 CASGLGYRRGAGGNEQFF TGTGCTAGTGGTTTGGGATATAGGAGGGGGGCAGGGGGCAATGAGCAGTTCTTC
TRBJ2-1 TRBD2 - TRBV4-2 CASSPGLAVGNEQFF TGTGCCAGCAGCCCCGGACTAGCGGTAGGGAATGAGCAGTTCTTC
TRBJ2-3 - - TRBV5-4 CASSLGQSTDTQYF TGTGCCAGCAGCTTGGGACAGAGCACAGATACGCAGTATTTT
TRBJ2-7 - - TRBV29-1 CSVDGTGRGVYEQYF TGCAGCGTTGACGGGACTGGGCGAGGGGTCTACGAGCAGTACTTC
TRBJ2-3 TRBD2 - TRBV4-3 CASSQDERGVGDTQYF TGCGCCAGCAGCCAAGACGAGCGGGGGGTGGGAGATACGCAGTATTTT
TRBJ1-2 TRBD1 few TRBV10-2 CASRDFRGTGYTYGYTF TGCGCCAGCAGAGACTTCCGGGGGACAGGGTATACCTATGGCTACACCTTC
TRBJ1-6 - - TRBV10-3 CAISQQGSIGNSPLHF TGTGCCATCTCCCAACAGGGATCTATTGGGAATTCACCCCTCCACTTT
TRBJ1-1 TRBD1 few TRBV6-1 CASSNHQGALTEAFF TGTGCCAGCAGTAACCATCAGGGGGCGCTCACTGAAGCTTTCTTT
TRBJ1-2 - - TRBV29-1 CSVDEVGVSYGYTF TGCAGCGTTGACGAGGTAGGAGTAAGCTATGGCTACACCTTC